These 18 T cell receptor beta chains came from one sample sequenced in a study of Graves' ophthalmopathy and Graves' hyperthyroidism. The authors amplified TCR beta CDR3 regions, and they did so from RNA transcripts for repertoire sequencing. The first round was an RT-PCR with HTBI primers, and the second round was a multiplex PCR. TCRdb reprocessed the multiplex PCR reads with MiXCR, giving one entry per CDR3 protein. This sample has about 240,000 distinct CDR3 sequences, with around 50% found just once. The sequenced sample was peripheral blood. All receptors come from an adult man with Graves' ophthalmopathy.

This clonotype was counted a single time. This chain connects TRBV2 to TRBJ2-5; D may correspond to TRBD1 or TRBD2 (5 bases each). This CDR3 comprises 14 residues. Trimming left V 6 bases short and J 4 bases short, with 15 bases between. Germline V gives CDR1 SNHLY, CDR2 FYNNEI. DNA of the CDR3: TGTGCCAGCAGCCCCCCGGGACCAGGAGAGACCCAGTACTTC. This codes for CASSPPGPGETQYF.

The J gene is TRBJ2-7, the V gene TRBV3-1; the D is unclear. CDR3 length: 14 residues. V gave up 1 base and J gave up 5 bases, with 12 bases separating them. Germline V gives CDR1 LGHDT, CDR2 YNNKEL (reference sequence). In DNA form, the CDR3 reads TGTGCCAGCAGCCAAGGTGGGCGGAGAAACGAGCAGTACTTC. Translated, it gives CASSQGGRRNEQYF.

This clonotype turned up a few times. The genes are TRBV5-4 and TRBJ1-1; 10 bases line up with TRBD1. V was pared by 4 bases and J by 1 base, with 10 bases of the junction left unmatched. This CDR3 is 17 amino acids long. Germline-derived CDR1 and CDR2 are SGHNT and YYREEE (reference sequence). The DNA of the CDR3 is TGTGCCAGCAGCCCAGCCCGGGACAGGGGATGGAACACTGAAGCTTTCTTT. Its protein is CASSPARDRGWNTEAFF. The variable domain in full, with the rest retrieved from reference TRBV5-4 and TRBJ1-1, is ETGVTQSPTHLIKTRGQQVTLRCSSQSGHNTVSWYQQALGQGPQFIFQYYREEENGRGNFPPRFSGLQFPNYSSELNVNALELDDSALYLCASSPARDRGWNTEAFFGQGTRLTVV.

In this sample, this clonotype turned up many times. This rearrangement joins TRBV7-6 to TRBJ2-6, with unresolved D. The CDR3 loop spans 15 amino acids. Germline loops: CDR1 SGHVS, CDR2 FNYEAQ. V lost 5 bases and J lost 2, with 10 bases in between. CDR3 bases: TGTGCCAGCAGCATAGGACGGGCTGGGGCCAACGTCCTGACTTTC. Encoded protein: CASSIGRAGANVLTF.

In nucleotides, the CDR3 is TGTGCCTCCAGGCAGGGGGCCTCTGGGGCCAACGTCCTGACTTTC. Its translation: CASRQGASGANVLTF. V and J are TRBV2 and TRBJ2-6; TRBD1 agrees at 8 bases. V lost 11 bases and J lost 0; bases outside the gene matches: 6. Germline V gene lookup returns CDR1 SNHLY and CDR2 FYNNEI. The CDR3 extends over 15 amino acids.

The chain links TRBV15 to TRBJ2-7, with 8 bases lining up with TRBD1. Unmatched junction bases numbered 13, after V lost 4 bases and J lost 5 bases. This CDR3 is 16 amino acids long. Germline assignment: CDR1 LNHNV and CDR2 YYDKDF (reference sequence). CDR3 sequence reads: CATSTGHRGNRDEQYF. Here the CDR3 DNA reads TGTGCCACCAGCACAGGACACAGGGGGAACCGGGACGAGCAGTACTTC.

This clonotype has a handful of counts. The rearrangement uses TRBV20-1 and TRBJ1-1; TRBD1 matches 8 bases. The CDR3 contains 14 residues. V shed 5 bases and J 5 bases; nucleotides not matched to a gene: 10. Germline CDR1 reads DFQATT; CDR2 reads SNEGSKA (reference sequence). CDR3 nucleotides: TGCAGTGCTGGGGGCTACAGGGGGTCTACTGAAGCTTTCTTT. Translation gives CSAGGYRGSTEAFF.

The sample holds a few counts of this clonotype. V is TRBV20-1 and J is TRBJ1-5; D may be TRBD1 (5 bases). This CDR3 is 13 amino acids long. V lost 2 bases to trimming and J lost 6 bases, with 11 bases between them. Germline V gives CDR1 DFQATT, CDR2 SNEGSKA (reference sequence). The CDR3 region has the DNA TGCAGTGCTAGAATCAGGGCGGGTCAGCCCCAGCATTTT. It codes for CSARIRAGQPQHF.

The rearrangement joins TRBV2 to TRBJ1-1; D might be TRBD1 (5 bases). V was pared by 4 bases and J by 1 base, with 10 bases between. This CDR3 contains 14 residues. Germline CDR1 SNHLY, CDR2 FYNNEI. The DNA of the CDR3 is TGTGCCAGCAGTGGGGGGATCTGGAACACTGAAGCTTTCTTT. Protein product: CASSGGIWNTEAFF.

This clonotype was counted many times. This chain connects TRBV29-1 to TRBJ1-2; unclear D gene. V was trimmed by 3 bases and J by 4 bases, leaving 3 bases between them. The CDR3 is 10 amino acids. The germline CDR1 and CDR2 sequences are SQVTM and ANQGSEA. In DNA form, the CDR3 reads TGCAGCGTTGATAGCTATGGCTACACCTTC. This gives the protein CSVDSYGYTF.

The chain carries TRBV6-5 and TRBJ2-7; possible D gene TRBD2, 6 bases. CDR1 and CDR2 (germline): MNHEY, SVGAGI. This CDR3 is 12 amino acids long. The germline V and J ends were trimmed by 5 bases and 6 bases, with 11 bases remaining between them. The CDR3 nucleotides read TGTGCCAGCAGTACCTCCGGGGGCGAGCAGTACTTC. Amino acid sequence: CASSTSGGEQYF.

The chain is built from TRBV25-1 and TRBJ2-3; no clear D. There are 12 residues in the CDR3. CDR1 is MGHDK and CDR2 is SYGVNS in the germline V gene. V lost 2 bases to trimming and J lost 7 bases, with 7 bases between them. As DNA, the CDR3 is TGTGCCAGCAGTGAAGGCTCGAATACGCAGTATTTT. Protein product: CASSEGSNTQYF.

A word on this clonotype: A clone one base away is much larger, so this may be a read error. The gene calls are TRBV29-1 and TRBJ1-2; 9 bases fit TRBD1. This CDR3 contains 13 residues. CDR1 is SQVTM and CDR2 is ANQGSEA in the germline V gene. The J segment lost 7 bases and the V segment lost 4 bases, leaving 7 bases of the junction unmatched. The CDR3 sequence: CSVGDRGNGGYTF. In nucleotides, the CDR3 is TGCAGCGTTGGTGACAGGGGGAATGGTGGCTACACCTTC.

This clonotype has a handful of counts. J is TRBJ2-7 and V is TRBV13; D possibly matches TRBD1 or TRBD2 (6 bases each). CDR1 and CDR2 from the germline V gene are PRHDT and FYEKMQ (reference sequence). The V end was cut by 4 bases, the J end by 3 bases, with 16 bases between. The CDR3 has 15 amino acids. CDR3 protein: CASSSRDGGGYEQYF. The CDR3, as DNA: TGTGCCAGCAGCTCCCGGGACGGAGGGGGCTACGAGCAGTACTTC.

Note on this clonotype: One end of the junction is discordant with germline, which a read error may explain. The chain recombines TRBV19 with TRBJ1-2; maybe TRBD1 (5 bases). The V gene's germline CDR1 is LNHDA and CDR2 SQIVND (reference sequence). The CDR3 spans 15 residues. CDR3 amino acids: CASSIPRGSNCGYTF. In DNA, the CDR3 is TGTGCCAGTAGTATCCCACGGGGCAGCAACTGTGGCTACACCTTC.

CDR3 DNA sequence: TGTGCCAGCAGCACAGGGGCCGGGAATTCACCCCTCCACTTT. This translates into CASSTGAGNSPLHF. The chain joins TRBV25-1 to TRBJ1-6; 7 bases are a match to TRBD1. The J segment lost 7 bases and the V segment lost 6 bases, leaving 6 bases of the junction unmatched. This CDR3 has 14 residues. Germline CDR1 MGHDK, CDR2 SYGVNS.

This chain uses TRBV5-8 with TRBJ2-7, with 11 bases that match TRBD1. This CDR3 comprises 15 residues. Germline values: CDR1 SGHTS, CDR2 YDEGEE. The V gene end was trimmed by 5 bases and the J gene end by 3 bases; junction bases not matched to a gene: 7. The CDR3: CASSESGTGGYEQYF. The CDR3 DNA is TGTGCCAGCAGTGAATCCGGGACAGGGGGCTACGAGCAGTACTTC.

In this sample, this clonotype turned up a few times. The J gene is TRBJ1-2, the V gene TRBV27, with D possibly being TRBD1 (6 bases). The germline V gene encodes CDR1 MNHEY and CDR2 SMNVEV (reference sequence). V lost 8 bases to trimming and J lost 2 bases, with 15 bases between them. The CDR3 consists of 14 residues. CDR3 protein: CASWAPGVNYGYTF. The CDR3 nucleotides read TGTGCCAGCTGGGCCCCAGGGGTAAACTATGGCTACACCTTC.